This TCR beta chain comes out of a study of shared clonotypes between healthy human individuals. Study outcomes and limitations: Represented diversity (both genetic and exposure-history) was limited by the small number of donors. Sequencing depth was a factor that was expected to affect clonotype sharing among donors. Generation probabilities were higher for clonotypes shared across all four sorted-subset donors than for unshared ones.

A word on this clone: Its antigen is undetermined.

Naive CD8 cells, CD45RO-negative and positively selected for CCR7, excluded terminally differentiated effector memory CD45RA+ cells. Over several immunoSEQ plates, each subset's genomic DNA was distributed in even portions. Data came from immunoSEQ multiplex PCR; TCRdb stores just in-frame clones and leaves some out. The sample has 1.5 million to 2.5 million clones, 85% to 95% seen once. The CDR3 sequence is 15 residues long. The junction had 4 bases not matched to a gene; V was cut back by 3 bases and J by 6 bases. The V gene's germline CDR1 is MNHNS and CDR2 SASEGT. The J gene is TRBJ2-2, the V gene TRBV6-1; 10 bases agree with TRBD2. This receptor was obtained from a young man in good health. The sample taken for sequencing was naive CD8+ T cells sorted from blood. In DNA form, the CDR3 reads TGTGCCAGCAGTGACAGCGGGGGGGCCCCCGGGGAGCTGTTTTTT. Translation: CASSDSGGAPGELFF.